The clone carrying this TCR beta chain was counted ten times or more. In building TCR beta libraries, iRepertoire HTBI primers were used together with Arm-PCR of CDR3 regions. TCRdb analysed the multiplex PCR reads with MiXCR anew, one entry per CDR3 protein. Among about half a million distinct CDR3 sequences, about 20% were seen once, and the ten largest hold roughly 14%. The record originates from a study of regulatory T cells in long-lasting Graves disease. On the study more broadly: Over 5 years of antithyroid drugs plus positive TSH receptor antibodies defined persistent Graves' disease.

Time point of the sample: persistent/refractory GD, antithyroid drugs over 5 years with positive TRAb. Extracted PBMC RNA gave rise to the TCR library. Germline V gene data show CDR1 as SGHAT and CDR2 as FQDESV (reference sequence). CDR3 length: 16 amino acids. With 5 bases clipped from V and 3 bases from J, the junction kept 8 bases outside the gene matches. The clonotype originates from a female donor with Graves disease. The rearrangement joins TRBV11-1 to TRBJ2-2, with TRBD1 matching 8 bases. The source material was peripheral blood mononuclear cells (PBMCs), sampled when the disease was refractory, from a patient treated with antithyroid drugs. Here the CDR3 reads CASSPDRGADTGELFF. The CDR3 nucleotides read TGTGCCAGCAGCCCAGACAGGGGAGCCGACACCGGGGAGCTGTTTTTT.